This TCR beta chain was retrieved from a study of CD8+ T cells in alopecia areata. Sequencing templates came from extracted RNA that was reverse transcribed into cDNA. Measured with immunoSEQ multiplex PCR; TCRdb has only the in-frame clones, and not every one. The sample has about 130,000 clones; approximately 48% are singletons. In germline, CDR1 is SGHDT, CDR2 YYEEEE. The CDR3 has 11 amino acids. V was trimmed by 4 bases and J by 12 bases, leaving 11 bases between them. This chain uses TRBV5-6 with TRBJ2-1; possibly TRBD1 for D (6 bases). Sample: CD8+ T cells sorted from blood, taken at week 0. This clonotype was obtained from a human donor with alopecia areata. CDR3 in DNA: TGTGCCAGCAGCGCGGACAGACGGCAGTTCTTC. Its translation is CASSADRRQFF.